This TCR beta chain was profiled in a study of cytomegalovirus exposure and HLA in healthy donors. Points from the study as a whole: Reported performance of the classifier showed diagnosis of cytomegalovirus status with high specificity and sensitivity. The CMV antigen specificity of three CMV-associated chains was confirmed through in vitro analysis. Subsequent analysis revealed that first-cohort TCR clusters tended to co-occur in the 120 or so validation repertoires. 164 TCR beta chains were listed as cytomegalovirus-associated.

V trimming: 5 bases; J trimming: 0 bases; junction bases outside the gene matches: 7. Germline values: CDR1 SEHNR, CDR2 FQNEAQ (reference sequence). The CDR3 is made up of 16 amino acids. Points on this clone: No antigen is known for it.

Some clones are missing from TCRdb's copy, which holds only in-frame ones; the method was immunoSEQ multiplex PCR. The sample shows 150,000 to 200,000 clones, around 87% of them seen only once. This TCR was sampled from a young woman in good health and CMV-seronegative. Source material: PBMCs. The chain couples TRBV7-9 to TRBJ1-2; 9 bases are shared with TRBD1. This chain's CDR3 is CASSDRDRVPNYGYTF. The CDR3 DNA sequence: TGTGCCAGCAGCGACCGGGACAGGGTCCCTAACTATGGCTACACCTTC.